This T cell receptor beta chain was sequenced for a study of blood T cell repertoires in COVID-19. At the level of the study: Whether acute or convalescent, the COVID-19 samples came from the United States, Italy and Spain. From T cells, B-cell-depleted T cells, or PBMCs came the material, which was cDNA or gDNA.

How the authors handled the data: Nucleated cell number was recorded as an estimate derived from reference gene primer amplification. Profiling relied on immunoSEQ multiplex PCR, and the TCRdb table lists in-frame clones only, not all of them. D and trimming come from the DNA, and the V and J calls and clone size come from that table. Of 250,000 to 300,000 clones listed, approximately 87% are singletons. The CDR3 length is 16 residues. V gave up 5 bases and J gave up 4 bases; unmatched junction bases: 11. Germline V gene sequence: CDR1 GTSNPN, CDR2 SVGIG (reference sequence). Sequencing used peripheral blood. The chain recombines TRBV30 with TRBJ2-2; 9 bases match TRBD1. The receptor was derived from a man in his sixties who had recovered from COVID-19. As DNA, the CDR3 is TGTGCCTGGGGCGAAACCGGGACAGGGTTCACCGGGGAGCTGTTTTTT. Translation: CAWGETGTGFTGELFF.